A selection of T cell receptor beta chains follows, all from one sample in a study of OX40 agonist ivuxolimab in advanced cancers. The repertoire was sequenced with immunoSEQ multiplex PCR; TCRdb's copy has only in-frame clones and lacks some. The profile shows 55,000 to 70,000 clones, roughly 84% of them singletons. The sample was CD4+ or CD8+ T cells sorted from blood, taken in a trial of the OX40 agonist ivuxolimab. These receptors were obtained from an adult with an advanced solid tumor such as melanoma, head and neck, liver or kidney cancer. Each CDR3 is given with its conserved first and last residue. The D gene is left open where the match is weak. Clone size is not always given. Where it is, it says once, few, many or a class for expanded clones.

TRBV5-5,TRBJ2-7,-,-,CASSFGYSYEQYF,TGTGCCAGCAGCTTTGGCTACTCCTACGAGCAGTACTTC
TRBV11-2,TRBJ2-7,-,-,CASSSRQQNFYEQYF,TGTGCCAGCAGCTCGCGACAGCAGAATTTCTACGAGCAGTACTTC
TRBV19,TRBJ2-2,-,TRBD2,CASSPGGLAGGPGTGELFF,TGTGCCAGTAGTCCAGGGGGACTAGCGGGAGGGCCAGGAACCGGGGAGCTGTTTTTT
TRBV18,TRBJ1-4,-,-,CASSPPVVEKLFF,TGTGCCAGCTCACCACCGGTGGTTGAAAAACTGTTTTTT
TRBV6-5,TRBJ2-7,few,TRBD2,CASSYSLSSGGYEQYF,TGTGCCAGCAGTTACTCGTTGTCTAGCGGGGGTTACGAGCAGTACTTC
TRBV14,TRBJ1-6,medium-sized,-,CASSQALVGPLHF,TGTGCCAGCAGCCAAGCCCTGGTGGGGCCCCTCCACTTT
TRBV5-1,TRBJ2-7,-,-,CASSSRASGAGQYF,TGCGCCAGCAGCTCCCGGGCTTCGGGAGCAGGGCAGTACTTC
TRBV28,TRBJ2-1,once,-,CASSLWEATGINEQFF,TGTGCCAGCAGTTTATGGGAGGCGACAGGAATTAATGAGCAGTTCTTC
TRBV19,TRBJ1-1,-,-,CASSINTNTEAFF,TGTGCCAGTAGTATAAACACGAACACTGAAGCTTTCTTT
TRBV9,TRBJ2-2,-,TRBD2,CASSGVSGRTGELFF,TGTGCCAGCAGCGGGGTTAGCGGGAGGACCGGGGAGCTGTTTTTT
TRBV27,TRBJ2-7,-,TRBD1,CASSVRDSSYEQYF,TGTGCCAGCAGTGTCAGGGACAGCTCCTACGAGCAGTACTTC
TRBV19,TRBJ1-2,-,-,CASSIGTRPYGYTF,TGTGCCAGTAGTATTGGGACTCGACCCTATGGCTACACCTTC
TRBV6-1,TRBJ2-1,few,TRBD1,CASIRPGQFNEQFF,TGTGCCAGCATCAGACCGGGACAGTTCAATGAGCAGTTCTTC
TRBV7-2,TRBJ1-4,-,-,CASSLPWTASNEKLFF,TGTGCCAGCAGCTTACCCTGGACGGCGTCTAATGAAAAACTGTTTTTT
TRBV7-9,TRBJ1-5,-,-,CASSPDSYLQPQHF,TGTGCCAGCAGCCCAGACAGCTACCTTCAGCCCCAGCATTTT
TRBV9,TRBJ2-1,once,-,CASSVTEGGEQFF,TGTGCCAGCAGCGTTACCGAGGGAGGTGAGCAGTTCTTC
TRBV6-1,TRBJ1-2,-,-,CASSDGRGRGYTF,TGTGCCAGCAGTGATGGACGGGGGAGAGGCTACACCTTC
TRBV7-9,TRBJ2-1,-,-,CASSSTQALYNEQFF,TGTGCCAGCAGCTCTACACAAGCCCTTTACAATGAGCAGTTCTTC
TRBV2,TRBJ1-3,-,-,CAKRASGNTIYF,TGTGCCAAACGGGCCTCTGGAAACACCATATATTTT
TRBV29-1,TRBJ2-7,-,TRBD1,CSTKSWTGTSYEQYF,TGCAGCACAAAGAGTTGGACAGGGACCTCCTACGAGCAGTACTTC
TRBV15,TRBJ2-7,-,-,CATSRIPGTVYF,TGTGCCACCAGCAGAATACCCGGGACGGTGTACTTC
TRBV5-5,TRBJ2-3,-,-,CASKLEVALSTDTQYF,TGTGCCAGCAAGTTGGAGGTGGCCCTAAGCACAGATACGCAGTATTTT
TRBV4-1,TRBJ1-6,few,-,CASSHRADWSSYNSPLHF,TGCGCCAGCAGCCACCGAGCTGACTGGAGCTCCTATAATTCACCCCTCCACTTT
TRBV19,TRBJ1-4,-,-,CASRPGPGGEKLFF,TGTGCCAGTAGACCGGGCCCGGGGGGTGAAAAACTGTTTTTT
TRBV9,TRBJ2-7,-,-,CASSPEDRPSYEQYF,TGTGCCAGCAGCCCCGAGGACAGACCGTCCTACGAGCAGTACTTC
TRBV5-3,TRBJ1-6,-,TRBD1,CARSLPYDREWDSPLHF,TGTGCCAGAAGCTTGCCTTACGACAGGGAATGGGATTCACCCCTCCACTTT
TRBV9,TRBJ2-2,-,-,CASSVAGRGTGELFF,TGTGCCAGCAGCGTCGCGGGGCGTGGCACCGGGGAGCTGTTTTTT
TRBV27,TRBJ2-6,-,-,CASSFGASRANVLTF,TGTGCCAGCAGTTTCGGGGCCTCCCGGGCCAACGTCCTGACTTTC
TRBV28,TRBJ2-2,-,TRBD2,CASSLSAGENTGELFF,TGTGCCAGCAGTTTGTCGGCGGGAGAGAACACCGGGGAGCTGTTTTTT